The 21 T cell receptor beta chains below were found in one sample sequenced in a study of early T cells in non-severe SARS-CoV-2 infection (dated by TCRdb to the early 2020s). Library preparation employed 5' RACE. Sequencing was performed on a NextSeq 500. TCRdb's own reprocessing of the public reads used fastp at Q25 and MiXCR and kept productive beta chains. Every CDR3 protein is listed once, alongside the most common genes and DNA of its rows. Counted in this sample were about 130,000 distinct CDR3 sequences; under 15% of them appeared once. 20% to 25% of the sample belongs to the ten largest clones. The sequenced sample consisted of whole blood. These receptors came from an adult who was a healthcare worker with PCR-confirmed SARS-CoV-2 infection or an uninfected control (not recorded which).

The rearrangement joins TRBV30 to TRBJ1-1; no firm D call. This CDR3 has 12 amino acids. The germline gives CDR1 GTSNPN, CDR2 SVGIG (reference sequence). Between the trimmed V and J ends, which lost 4 bases and 1 base, there was a span of 7 bases. The DNA of the CDR3 is TGTGCCTGGAATTGGGGGAACACTGAAGCTTTCTTT. Its protein is CAWNWGNTEAFF.

This clonotype was detected a few times. This chain uses TRBV19 with TRBJ1-2; D is perhaps TRBD1 (5 bases). Germline CDR1 is LNHDA and CDR2 is SQIVND (reference sequence). V dropped 11 bases and J dropped 7 bases, with 14 bases sitting between them. The length of the CDR3 is 11 residues. The CDR3 sequence: CASRDWGGYTF. The CDR3 DNA reads TGTGCCTCCAGGGACTGGGGTGGCTACACCTTC.

Only a few counts were recorded for this clonotype. The chain joins TRBV18 to TRBJ2-2; 8 bases match TRBD1. Germline CDR1 reads KGHSH; CDR2 reads LQKENI. The V gene end was trimmed by 6 bases and the J gene end by 5 bases; junction bases not matched to a gene: 5. The CDR3 contains 14 residues. The CDR3 bases are TGTGCCAGCTCCGGGACAGGTGATACCGGGGAGCTGTTTTTT. This translates into CASSGTGDTGELFF.

This clonotype was picked up a small number of times. The V gene is TRBV6-6, the J gene TRBJ1-5; D is unresolved. V shed 2 bases and J shed 8 bases, with 13 bases lying between them. The CDR3 contains 14 residues. Germline V gene lookup returns CDR1 MNHNY and CDR2 SVGAGI (reference sequence). Written as DNA, the CDR3 is TGTGCCAGCAGTTACAGGAAGGAAACGAAGCCCCAGCATTTT. Its protein is CASSYRKETKPQHF.

This clonotype was seen ten or more times. The chain has TRBV29-1 and TRBJ2-3; a possible D gene is TRBD2 (5 bases). This CDR3 has 13 residues. Deletions cut 2 bases from V and 5 bases from J, with 11 bases between. Germline lookup yields CDR1 SQVTM and CDR2 ANQGSEA. The CDR3 sequence is CSVERIREDTQYF. CDR3 nucleotide sequence: TGCAGCGTTGAAAGGATTCGGGAAGATACGCAGTATTTT.

The chain couples TRBV11-2 to TRBJ1-3, with D possibly matching TRBD1 (5 bases). Trimming removed 5 bases from V and 8 bases from J, with 13 bases in between. The CDR3 has 13 residues. Germline V gene data show CDR1 as SGHAT and CDR2 as FQNNGV. The CDR3 reads CASSLMGRDTIYF. DNA for the CDR3: TGTGCCAGCAGCCTTATGGGGCGGGACACCATATATTTT.

Only a few counts were recorded for this clonotype. This chain links TRBV5-5 with TRBJ2-7, with a weak D call TRBD1 (6 bases). Trimming removed 1 base from V and 6 bases from J, with 14 bases in between. Germline V gene lookup returns CDR1 SGHKS and CDR2 YYEKEE (reference sequence). The length of the CDR3 is 14 residues. DNA for the CDR3: TGTGCCAGCAGCTTGAGTACAGGGATGGGCGAGCAGTACTTC. The encoded protein is CASSLSTGMGEQYF.

In this sample, this clonotype turned up a few times. This chain joins TRBV25-1 and TRBJ2-5, with D perhaps TRBD1 (5 bases). CDR3 length: 14 residues. Per germline, CDR1 MGHDK and CDR2 SYGVNS. Trimming pared 0 bases from V and 4 bases from J, leaving 9 bases between. The CDR3 region is CASSEYTRVETQYF. CDR3 DNA sequence: TGTGCCAGCAGTGAATATACCAGGGTAGAGACCCAGTACTTC.

The gene calls are TRBV7-6 and TRBJ1-6; D gene ambiguous. Germline loops: CDR1 SGHVS, CDR2 FNYEAQ. This CDR3 is built from 16 residues. V shed 0 bases and J shed 7 bases, with 13 bases lying between them. CDR3 sequence: CASSLAAGDANSPLHF. For the CDR3, the DNA is TGTGCCAGCAGCTTAGCGGCAGGCGACGCCAATTCACCCCTCCACTTT. Looking up the rest from reference TRBV7-6 and TRBJ1-6 gives the full variable domain: GAGVSQSPRYKVTKRGQDVALRCDPISGHVSLYWYRQALGQGPEFLTYFNYEAQQDKSGLPNDRFSAERPEGSISTLTIQRTEQRDSAMYRCASSLAAGDANSPLHFGNGTRLTVT.

This rearrangement joins TRBV6-6 to TRBJ2-7, with 7 bases lining up with TRBD2. Germline-derived CDR1 and CDR2 are MNHNY and SVGAGI (reference sequence). V dropped 5 bases and J dropped 1; count of bases not matched to a gene: 8. The length of the CDR3 is 15 residues. CDR3 loop: CASSPLDSGSYEQYF. The DNA of the CDR3 is TGTGCCAGCAGTCCGTTGGATAGCGGGTCCTACGAGCAGTACTTC.

V gene TRBV20-1 combines with J gene TRBJ1-2; TRBD1 matches at 7 bases. Germline V lookup: CDR1 DFQATT, CDR2 SNEGSKA (reference sequence). CDR3 length equals 14 residues. After removal of 6 bases from V and 8 bases from J, the junction contained 15 bases not matched to a gene. CDR3 DNA: TGCAGTGCGGCAGACAGGGCACACCGGGGGGGCTACACCTTC. Protein sequence: CSAADRAHRGGYTF.

The CDR3 loop reads CASSELQGGTGELFF. CDR3 DNA: TGTGCCAGCAGTGAACTCCAGGGCGGCACCGGGGAGCTGTTTTTT. The chain links TRBV6-1 to TRBJ2-2; D is perhaps TRBD1 (5 bases). Germline CDR1 is MNHNS and CDR2 is SASEGT. The V and J ends lost 2 bases and 4 bases respectively, with 11 bases between them. The CDR3 is 15 residues long.

This clonotype has just a few counts. The chain has TRBV28 and TRBJ1-1; 8 bases agree with TRBD1. This CDR3 spans 14 amino acids. Germline V gene sequence: CDR1 MDHEN, CDR2 SYDVKM. The trim removed 9 bases at V and 10 bases at J, leaving 16 bases unmatched. CDR3 DNA: TGTGCCAGTACAAAGGGGCAGGGGGCTTATGGAGCTTTCTTT. It translates to CASTKGQGAYGAFF.

The rearrangement links TRBV5-1 to TRBJ2-3; the D call may be TRBD1 or TRBD2 (5 bases each). The germline gives CDR1 SGHRS, CDR2 YFSETQ. Trimming removed 4 bases at V and 0 bases at J, with 12 bases between. CDR3 length: 15 amino acids. CDR3 in amino acids: CASSTGTASTDTQYF. The CDR3 region has the DNA TGCGCCAGCAGCACGGGGACGGCTAGCACAGATACGCAGTATTTT.

This clonotype appeared many times. CDR3 nucleotides: TGTGCCAGCAGTTCCCCCCGGGGGGGCGAATACCAAGAGACCCAGTACTTC. Encoded protein: CASSSPRGGEYQETQYF. The J gene is TRBJ2-5, the V gene TRBV12-3 or TRBV12-4, with TRBD2 identical over 8 bases. V shed 4 bases, J shed 0 bases, and the junction held 10 bases outside the gene matches. This CDR3 contains 17 residues.

V and J are TRBV11-2 and TRBJ2-2; a weak D match, TRBD1 (5 bases). Trimming left V 3 bases short and J 1 base short, with 15 bases between. The CDR3 runs to 17 residues. Germline CDR1 reads SGHAT; CDR2 reads FQNNGV. This chain's CDR3 is CASSFIRRQRNTGELFF. DNA of the CDR3: TGTGCCAGCAGCTTTATCCGCAGACAGAGGAACACCGGGGAGCTGTTTTTT.

V is TRBV12-3 or TRBV12-4 and J is TRBJ2-3; TRBD2 agrees at 9 bases. The CDR3 contains 14 residues. Trimming at V came to 7 bases and at J to 7 bases, leaving 9 bases not matched to a gene. CDR3 in amino acids: CASKTSGIFNTQYF. In DNA form, the CDR3 reads TGTGCCAGCAAGACTAGCGGCATCTTTAATACGCAGTATTTT.

Many counts were recorded for this clonotype. This chain uses TRBV12-3 or TRBV12-4 with TRBJ1-4; D is perhaps TRBD1 (5 bases). The CDR3 sequence is 13 residues long. Trimming left V 5 bases short and J 5 bases short, with 9 bases between. CDR3 protein: CASSPTENEKLFF. The DNA for the CDR3 is TGTGCCAGCAGTCCGACAGAAAATGAAAAACTGTTTTTT.

The chain combines TRBV7-9 with TRBJ2-7, with TRBD1 as a possible D gene (5 bases). Trimming took 2 bases from V and 3 from J, leaving 11 bases between them. The CDR3 length is 14 residues. Germline loops: CDR1 SEHNR, CDR2 FQNEAQ (reference sequence). CDR3 nucleotides: TGTGCCAGCAGCTTATTACGACAGAACTACGAGCAGTACTTC. Protein: CASSLLRQNYEQYF.

This rearrangement joins TRBV29-1 to TRBJ1-1, with D hard to call. CDR1 is SQVTM and CDR2 is ANQGSEA in the germline V gene. The CDR3 is made up of 14 amino acids. V dropped 7 bases and J dropped 0 bases, with 15 bases sitting between them. CDR3 sequence reads: CSAKFSGLNTEAFF. CDR3 nucleotide sequence: TGCAGCGCCAAATTCTCGGGGTTGAACACTGAAGCTTTCTTT.

This clonotype occurred many times. This chain connects TRBV7-8 to TRBJ1-3, with D possibly being TRBD1 (5 bases). CDR1 is SGHVS, CDR2 FQNEAQ, per germline. CDR3 length: 14 amino acids. V lost 5 bases and J 0 bases, leaving 8 bases between the germline ends. CDR3 DNA sequence: TGTGCCAGCAGCCCTCAGGGCTCTGGAAACACCATATATTTT. This gives the protein CASSPQGSGNTIYF.